The 27 T cell receptor beta chains below all came from one sample that was sequenced in a study of cytomegalovirus exposure and HLA in healthy donors. The PCR had 60 Vbeta and 13 Jbeta primers. Generated by immunoSEQ multiplex PCR, the TCRdb table keeps only in-frame clones and is missing some. The sample contains about 130,000 clones, about 80% of which appear only once. Input material: PBMCs. The receptors come from a man younger than 40 in good health and CMV-seronegative.

This clone was detected a few times. The J gene is TRBJ2-7, the V gene TRBV6-1, with 9 positions matching TRBD1. Germline loops: CDR1 MNHNS, CDR2 SASEGT. The CDR3 extends over 15 amino acids. The V segment lost 0 bases and the J segment 4 bases; nucleotides outside the gene matches: 4. The CDR3 DNA sequence: TGTGCCAGCAGTGAAGCGCCGGGACAGGGTTACGAGCAGTACTTC. Amino acids: CASSEAPGQGYEQYF.

The chain uses TRBV18 and TRBJ1-1, with 7 nucleotides matching TRBD1. V was clipped by 0 bases and J by 11 bases; unmatched bases: 9. The CDR3 is 14 amino acids. The germline CDR1 and CDR2 sequences are KGHSH and LQKENI. In DNA form, the CDR3 reads TGTGCCAGCTCACCACCGGAGGGGGCTCGGCGGGCTTTCTTT. It translates to CASSPPEGARRAFF.

The chain couples TRBV4-1 to TRBJ1-5; 9 nucleotides agree with TRBD1. Germline loops: CDR1 MGHRA, CDR2 YSYEKL. V shed 2 bases and J 8 bases; nucleotides not matched to a gene: 7. The CDR3 is 15 amino acids. The CDR3 DNA follows: TGCGCCAGCAGCCAATCCGGGACAGGGCTTAAGCCCCAGCATTTT. Its protein product is CASSQSGTGLKPQHF.

The chain links TRBV7-8 to TRBJ2-6, with TRBD1 matching over 11 bases. This CDR3 is 18 amino acids long. Per germline, CDR1 SGHVS and CDR2 FQNEAQ. The junction had 3 bases not matched to a gene; V was cut back by 2 bases and J by 0 bases. The CDR3 DNA reads as TGTGCCAGCAGCTTACGGGACAGGGGGTCCTCTGGGGCCAACGTCCTGACTTTC. It codes for CASSLRDRGSSGANVLTF.

In this sample, this clone turned up a few times. The genes are TRBV19 and TRBJ1-1; TRBD1 aligns across 8 bases. Trimming cost V 5 bases and J 4 bases; bases outside gene matches: 6. CDR3 length equals 14 residues. The V gene's germline CDR1 is LNHDA and CDR2 SQIVND (reference sequence). CDR3 DNA: TGTGCCAGTAGTGCCGACAGGGGTGGCACTGAAGCTTTCTTT. Translated: CASSADRGGTEAFF.

V and J are TRBV28 and TRBJ2-3, with TRBD2 matching over 13 bases. CDR3 length equals 16 residues. V was pared by 4 bases and J by 5 bases, with 6 bases of the junction left unmatched. Germline V gives CDR1 MDHEN, CDR2 SYDVKM. CDR3 nucleotide sequence: TGTGCCAGCAGTTCACGACTAGCGGGAGGTGAAGATACGCAGTATTTT. This translates into CASSSRLAGGEDTQYF.

This rearrangement joins TRBV28 to TRBJ1-2; D not certain. Trimming took 10 bases from V and 4 from J, leaving 13 bases between them. CDR3 size: 12 residues. Germline V lookup: CDR1 MDHEN, CDR2 SYDVKM. The CDR3 nucleotides are TGTGCCACCCCTGGTCTAGCCTATGGCTACACCTTC. This translates into CATPGLAYGYTF.

The rearrangement links TRBV5-1 to TRBJ2-7; 7 bases match TRBD2. The V gene end was trimmed by 5 bases and the J gene end by 1 base; junction bases not matched to a gene: 9. CDR3 length: 15 amino acids. In germline, CDR1 is SGHRS, CDR2 YFSETQ. CDR3 in amino acids: CASSSGYKVSYEQYF. The CDR3 DNA is TGCGCCAGCAGTAGCGGGTACAAAGTGTCCTACGAGCAGTACTTC.

The gene calls are TRBV11-2 and TRBJ1-6; 7 bases agree with TRBD1. This CDR3 spans 14 amino acids. Losses at the gene ends were 6 bases for V and 9 bases for J; bases not matched to a gene: 8. Germline-derived CDR1 and CDR2 are SGHAT and FQNNGV. This chain's CDR3 is CASRIQGSGSPLHF. DNA of the CDR3: TGTGCCAGCAGGATACAGGGGAGCGGTTCACCCCTCCACTTT.

The chain joins TRBV6-6 to TRBJ1-5; D unresolved. The CDR3 covers 13 residues. V lost 7 bases and J 5 bases, leaving 12 bases between the germline ends. CDR1 and CDR2 from the germline V gene are MNHNY and SVGAGI (reference sequence). CDR3 in amino acids: CASTTVNYQPQHF. Here the CDR3 DNA reads TGTGCCAGCACTACAGTAAATTATCAGCCCCAGCATTTT.

This clone occurred once. The V and J genes are TRBV27 and TRBJ1-2; 7 bases match TRBD1. The length of the CDR3 is 14 residues. V gave up 5 bases and J gave up 7 bases; unmatched junction bases: 10. Germline CDR1 is MNHEY and CDR2 is SMNVEV (reference sequence). CDR3 region: CASSRHRGDVGYTF. CDR3 nucleotide sequence: TGTGCCAGCAGTCGACACAGGGGTGACGTTGGCTACACCTTC.

Only a few counts were recorded for this clone. The J gene is TRBJ2-3, the V gene TRBV19; 8 bases are a match to TRBD2. V lost 5 bases, J lost 0 bases, and 4 bases stayed unmatched. The CDR3 contains 15 residues. In germline, CDR1 is LNHDA, CDR2 SQIVND (reference sequence). The CDR3 is CASSPTSVSTDTQYF. The CDR3 bases are TGTGCCAGTAGTCCGACTAGCGTGAGCACAGATACGCAGTATTTT.

The CDR3 coding sequence is TGTGCCAGTATTAAACAGGGGGCGGTCGGGGAGCTGTTTTTT. Translating it yields CASIKQGAVGELFF. V gene TRBV19 combines with J gene TRBJ2-2; TRBD1 matches 9 bases. V lost 7 bases and J lost 7; bases outside the gene matches: 7. The CDR3 runs 14 residues. Germline V gene sequence: CDR1 LNHDA, CDR2 SQIVND (reference sequence).

J is TRBJ2-7 and V is TRBV4-2; TRBD2 agrees at 8 bases. The V gene's germline CDR1 is LGHNA and CDR2 YNFKEQ. The CDR3 runs to 14 residues. Unmatched junction bases numbered 5, after V lost 4 bases and J lost 3 bases. CDR3 in DNA: TGTGCCAGCAGCCGGGGACTAGGGGTCTACGAGCAGTACTTC. Protein sequence: CASSRGLGVYEQYF.

The rearrangement uses TRBV19 and TRBJ1-1, with D unresolved. Germline loops: CDR1 LNHDA, CDR2 SQIVND (reference sequence). CDR3 size: 12 residues. V gave up 3 bases and J gave up 5 bases, with 7 bases separating them. The CDR3 spells CASSILETEAFF. The CDR3 nucleotides read TGTGCCAGTAGTATCCTAGAAACTGAAGCTTTCTTT.

The chain links TRBV5-4 to TRBJ2-5, with D uncertain. Trimming took off 2 bases at V and 7 bases at J, with 12 bases between the two ends. From germline, CDR1 is SGHNT and CDR2 YYREEE (reference sequence). The CDR3 is made up of 13 amino acids. CDR3 protein: CASSFDEAGTQYF. CDR3 in DNA: TGTGCCAGCAGCTTTGACGAGGCTGGGACCCAGTACTTC. The variable domain in full, completed from reference TRBV5-4 and TRBJ2-5, reads ETGVTQSPTHLIKTRGQQVTLRCSSQSGHNTVSWYQQALGQGPQFIFQYYREEENGRGNFPPRFSGLQFPNYSSELNVNALELDDSALYLCASSFDEAGTQYFGPGTRLLVL.

The V call is TRBV27, the J call TRBJ2-5, with D perhaps matching TRBD1 (5 bases). Germline V lookup: CDR1 MNHEY, CDR2 SMNVEV (reference sequence). V lost 0 bases and J lost 5, with 13 bases in between. The CDR3 sequence is 15 residues long. The CDR3 DNA is TGTGCCAGCAGTTTATCCCCAGGGTGGCCGGAGACCCAGTACTTC. Its protein product is CASSLSPGWPETQYF.

The V and J genes are TRBV7-6 and TRBJ1-3, with D unclear. Looked up from germline, CDR1 is SGHVS and CDR2 is FNYEAQ. The V gene lost 8 bases and the J gene lost 0 bases, with 11 bases spanning the gap. CDR3 size: 14 residues. CDR3: CASGDGSSGNTIYF. CDR3 coding DNA: TGTGCCAGCGGGGATGGGAGCTCTGGAAACACCATATATTTT. The full variable domain, completed using reference TRBV7-6 and TRBJ1-3, is GAGVSQSPRYKVTKRGQDVALRCDPISGHVSLYWYRQALGQGPEFLTYFNYEAQQDKSGLPNDRFSAERPEGSISTLTIQRTEQRDSAMYRCASGDGSSGNTIYFGEGSWLTVV.

The gene calls are TRBV27 and TRBJ2-7; 11 nucleotides agree with TRBD2. Germline CDR1 reads MNHEY; CDR2 reads SMNVEV (reference sequence). The CDR3 runs 16 residues. The J segment lost 1 base and the V segment lost 5 bases, leaving 7 bases of the junction unmatched. The CDR3 coding sequence is TGTGCCAGCAGTCCTAGCGGGGGGCCCGTATCCTACGAGCAGTACTTC. Its translation is CASSPSGGPVSYEQYF.

This rearrangement joins TRBV5-1 to TRBJ2-7; 12 positions match TRBD1. The CDR3 loop spans 14 amino acids. Germline CDR1 reads SGHRS; CDR2 reads YFSETQ. V lost 3 bases, J lost 6 bases, and 4 bases stayed unmatched. CDR3 in amino acids: CASSSRDRGLEQYF. The CDR3, as DNA: TGCGCCAGCAGCTCCCGGGACAGGGGGCTCGAGCAGTACTTC.

The chain combines TRBV29-1 with TRBJ2-3, with D tentatively TRBD2 (5 bases). Trimming shortened V by 2 bases and J by 7 bases, and 19 bases separated the two germline ends. The germline V gene encodes CDR1 SQVTM and CDR2 ANQGSEA. The CDR3 contains 15 residues. The DNA of the CDR3 is TGCAGCGTTGAACCCCCCAGCGGACGGGATAATACGCAGTATTTT. Translating gives CSVEPPSGRDNTQYF.

V gene TRBV18 combines with J gene TRBJ2-2; 7 positions agree with TRBD1. This CDR3 has 16 residues. The trim removed 3 bases at V and 4 bases at J, leaving 8 bases unmatched. Germline lookup yields CDR1 KGHSH and CDR2 LQKENI. The CDR3 loop is CASSPNDRDLTGELFF. The CDR3 region has the DNA TGTGCCAGCTCACCCAATGACAGGGACCTCACCGGGGAGCTGTTTTTT.

This clone has a single count. The J gene is TRBJ2-3, the V gene TRBV5-8; perhaps TRBD2 as D (5 bases). This CDR3 comprises 15 residues. Germline CDR1 is SGHTS and CDR2 is YDEGEE. Trimming removed 2 bases from V and 4 bases from J, with 14 bases in between. The CDR3 loop is CASSFVLANADTQYF. The CDR3 DNA reads TGTGCCAGCAGCTTCGTCCTAGCAAATGCAGATACGCAGTATTTT.

The CDR3 DNA reads as TGTGCCAGCAGTTCCACATCCCATGAGCAGTTCTTC. Its protein is CASSSTSHEQFF. The rearrangement joins TRBV6-6 to TRBJ2-1; D gene ambiguous. From germline, CDR1 is MNHNY and CDR2 SVGAGI (reference sequence). Deletions cut 4 bases from V and 8 bases from J, with 9 bases between. The CDR3 loop spans 12 amino acids.

V gene TRBV4-3 combines with J gene TRBJ2-1; 10 bases fit TRBD2. The CDR3 contains 17 residues. The V and J ends lost 3 bases and 4 bases, in that order; junction bases with no gene match: 9. The germline CDR1 and CDR2 sequences are LGHNA and YSLEER. The CDR3 protein is CASSQRTGTSAYNEQFF. The CDR3 DNA sequence: TGCGCCAGCAGCCAGAGGACCGGGACTAGCGCTTACAATGAGCAGTTCTTC.

V and J are TRBV4-2 and TRBJ1-4; D gene ambiguous. The CDR3 consists of 14 residues. Germline loops: CDR1 LGHNA, CDR2 YNFKEQ. Between the trimmed V and J ends, which lost 1 base and 10 bases, there was a span of 13 bases. DNA of the CDR3: TGTGCCAGCAGCCAAGTGGACCAGCGGGGAAAACTGTTTTTT. This sequence encodes CASSQVDQRGKLFF.

The CDR3 DNA follows: TGCGCCAGCAGCCTAAGAGTTACAGGGGATCAGCCCCAGCATTTT. This codes for CASSLRVTGDQPQHF. The chain uses TRBV4-3 and TRBJ1-5; the match to TRBD1 covers 7 bases. There are 15 residues in the CDR3. Germline values: CDR1 LGHNA, CDR2 YSLEER. The trim removed 4 bases at V and 5 bases at J, leaving 8 bases unmatched.